This T cell receptor (beta chain) was recovered during a study of blood T cell repertoires in COVID-19. Sequencing was performed with immunoSEQ multiplex PCR; in TCRdb, only in-frame clones are kept and a portion is missing. The sample carries approximately 75,000 clones, 74% recorded once. Trimming shortened V by 3 bases and J by 3 bases, and 12 bases separated the two germline ends. The CDR3 length is 15 residues. Germline assignment: CDR1 SGHTA and CDR2 FQGNSA. The chain joins TRBV7-2 to TRBJ1-5; D uncertain. Material for sequencing was peripheral blood. This TCR was recovered from a human donor with acute or convalescent COVID-19. The donor label of this sample is uncertain. The CDR3 here is CASSLGQAPNQPQHF. As DNA, the CDR3 is TGTGCCAGCAGCTTGGGCCAGGCTCCCAATCAGCCCCAGCATTTT.